This T cell receptor (beta chain) was obtained from a study of blood T cell repertoires in COVID-19. For the study at large: Acute-phase and convalescent COVID-19 samples originated in the United States, Italy and Spain.

V lost 5 bases and J lost 5; bases outside the gene matches: 8. The germline gives CDR1 MNHEY, CDR2 SMNVEV (reference sequence). The CDR3 totals 15 residues. Everyone who took part was about 18 to 89 years old, and they came from about two dozen US areas. Self-reported history from a screening survey and questionnaire set each donor's cohort. Each recovered donor of Cohort 3 presented with two negative PCRs, clearance, or symptom resolution. Sequenced by immunoSEQ multiplex PCR; TCRdb stores in-frame clones only, minus some. This sample has 190,000 or so clones, with roughly 85% found just once. This receptor was obtained from a man in his forties who had recovered from COVID-19. The material sequenced was PBMCs or T cells enriched from blood (not recorded which). The chain carries TRBV27 and TRBJ2-5, with 10 nucleotides matching TRBD2. The CDR3 region has the DNA TGTGCCAGCAGTCGGACTAGCGGAGTTGGTGAGACCCAGTACTTC. Protein product: CASSRTSGVGETQYF.